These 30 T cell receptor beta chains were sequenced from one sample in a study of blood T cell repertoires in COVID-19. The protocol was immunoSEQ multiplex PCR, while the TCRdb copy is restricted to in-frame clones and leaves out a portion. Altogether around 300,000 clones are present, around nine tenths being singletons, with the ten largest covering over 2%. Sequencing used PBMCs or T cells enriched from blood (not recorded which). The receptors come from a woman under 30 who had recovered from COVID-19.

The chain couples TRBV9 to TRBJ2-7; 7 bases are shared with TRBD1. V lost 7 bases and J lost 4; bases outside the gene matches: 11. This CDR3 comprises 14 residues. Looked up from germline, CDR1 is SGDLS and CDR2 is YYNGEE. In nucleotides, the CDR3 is TGTGCCAGCTCCCGCGAGGGGACAGTATACGAGCAGTACTTC. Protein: CASSREGTVYEQYF.

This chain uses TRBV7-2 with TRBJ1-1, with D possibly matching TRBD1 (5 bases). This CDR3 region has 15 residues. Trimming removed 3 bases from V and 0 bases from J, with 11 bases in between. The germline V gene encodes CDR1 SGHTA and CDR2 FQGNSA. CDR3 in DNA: TGTGCCAGCAGCTTGGGGGGTTACCTGAACACTGAAGCTTTCTTT. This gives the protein CASSLGGYLNTEAFF.

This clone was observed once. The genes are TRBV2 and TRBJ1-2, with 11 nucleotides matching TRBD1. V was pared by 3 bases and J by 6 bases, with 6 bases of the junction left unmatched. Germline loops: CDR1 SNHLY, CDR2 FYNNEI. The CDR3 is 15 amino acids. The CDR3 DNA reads TGTGCCAGCAGTGACCCCGGGACAGGGGGAAATGGCTACACCTTC. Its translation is CASSDPGTGGNGYTF.

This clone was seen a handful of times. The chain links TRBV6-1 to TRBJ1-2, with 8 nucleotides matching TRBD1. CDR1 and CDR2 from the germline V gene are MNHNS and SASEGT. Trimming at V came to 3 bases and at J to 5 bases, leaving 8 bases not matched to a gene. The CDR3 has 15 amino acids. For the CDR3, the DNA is TGTGCCAGCAGTGAGGGCCCGGGACAGGCTTATGGCTACACCTTC. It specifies CASSEGPGQAYGYTF.

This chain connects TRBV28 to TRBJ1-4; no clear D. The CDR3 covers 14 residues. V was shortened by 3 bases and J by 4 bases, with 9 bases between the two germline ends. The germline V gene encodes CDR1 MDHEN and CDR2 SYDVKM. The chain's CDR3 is CASSFGVNNEKLFF. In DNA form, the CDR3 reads TGTGCCAGCAGTTTCGGGGTGAATAATGAAAAACTGTTTTTT.

In DNA, the CDR3 is TGTGCCAGCAGCGTAGGACAGGTCCTTTATGGCTACACCTTC. Residues: CASSVGQVLYGYTF. This chain joins TRBV9 and TRBJ1-2; D perhaps matches TRBD1 (6 bases). Germline CDR1 reads SGDLS; CDR2 reads YYNGEE. The length of the CDR3 is 14 residues. The V end lost 0 bases, the J end lost 5 bases, and 11 bases lay between the germline ends.

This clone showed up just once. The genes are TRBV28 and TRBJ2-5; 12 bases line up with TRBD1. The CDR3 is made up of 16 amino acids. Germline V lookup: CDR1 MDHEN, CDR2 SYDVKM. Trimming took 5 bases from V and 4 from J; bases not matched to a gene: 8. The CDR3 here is CASSPPGQGARETQYF. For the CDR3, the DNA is TGTGCCAGCAGTCCCCCGGGACAGGGGGCCCGAGAGACCCAGTACTTC.

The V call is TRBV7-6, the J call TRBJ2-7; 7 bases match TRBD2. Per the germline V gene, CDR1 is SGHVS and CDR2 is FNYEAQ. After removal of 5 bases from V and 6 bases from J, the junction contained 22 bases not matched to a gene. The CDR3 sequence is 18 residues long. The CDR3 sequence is CASSLPGPSGVKAGEQYF. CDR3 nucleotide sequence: TGTGCCAGCAGCCTCCCGGGCCCCAGCGGGGTTAAGGCCGGCGAGCAGTACTTC.

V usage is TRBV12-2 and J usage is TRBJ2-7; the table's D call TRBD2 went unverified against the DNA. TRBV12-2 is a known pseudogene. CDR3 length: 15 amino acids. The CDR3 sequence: CASRLIKRGNYEQYF. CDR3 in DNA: TGTGCAAGTCGCTTAATAAAGCGGGGGAACTACGAGCAGTACTTC.

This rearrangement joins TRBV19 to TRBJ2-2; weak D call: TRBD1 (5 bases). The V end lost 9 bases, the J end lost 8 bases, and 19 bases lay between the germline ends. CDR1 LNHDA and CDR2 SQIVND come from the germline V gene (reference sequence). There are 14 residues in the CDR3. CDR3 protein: CASEVQAVGGELFF. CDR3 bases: TGTGCCAGCGAGGTACAGGCTGTCGGAGGGGAGCTGTTTTTT.

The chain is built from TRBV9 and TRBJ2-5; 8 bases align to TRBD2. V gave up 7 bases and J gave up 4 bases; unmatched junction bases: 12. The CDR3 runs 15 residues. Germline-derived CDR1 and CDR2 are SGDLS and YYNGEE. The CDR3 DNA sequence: TGTGCCAGCGCGCTCCCCCTAAGCGGGAGAGAGACCCAGTACTTC. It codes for CASALPLSGRETQYF.

CDR3 nucleotides: TGTGCCAGCAGTCCGCGACAGGGAAAAGGCTACGAGCAGTACTTC. Residues: CASSPRQGKGYEQYF. V gene TRBV27 combines with J gene TRBJ2-7, with 7 bases lining up with TRBD1. Germline V CDR1 and CDR2: MNHEY, SMNVEV (reference sequence). Trimming took 5 bases from V and 3 from J; bases not matched to a gene: 10. The length of the CDR3 is 15 residues.

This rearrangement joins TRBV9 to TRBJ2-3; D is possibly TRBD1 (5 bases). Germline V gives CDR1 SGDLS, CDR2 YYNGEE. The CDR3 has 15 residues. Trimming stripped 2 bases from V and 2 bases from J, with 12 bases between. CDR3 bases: TGTGCCAGCAGCGTGACAGCAGAGGACACAGATACGCAGTATTTT. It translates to CASSVTAEDTDTQYF.

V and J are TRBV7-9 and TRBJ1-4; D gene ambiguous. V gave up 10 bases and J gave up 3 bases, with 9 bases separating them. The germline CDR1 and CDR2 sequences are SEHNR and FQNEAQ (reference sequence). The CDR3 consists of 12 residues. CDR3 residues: CATGGANEKLFF. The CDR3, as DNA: TGTGCCACGGGAGGTGCTAATGAAAAACTGTTTTTT.

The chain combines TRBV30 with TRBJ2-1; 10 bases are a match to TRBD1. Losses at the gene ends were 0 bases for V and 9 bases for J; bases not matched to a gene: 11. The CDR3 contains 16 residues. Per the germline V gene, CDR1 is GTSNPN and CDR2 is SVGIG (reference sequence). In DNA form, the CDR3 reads TGTGCCTGGAGTGTAGAGTGGGGACAGGGGTTTGCTGAGCAGTTCTTC. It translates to CAWSVEWGQGFAEQFF.

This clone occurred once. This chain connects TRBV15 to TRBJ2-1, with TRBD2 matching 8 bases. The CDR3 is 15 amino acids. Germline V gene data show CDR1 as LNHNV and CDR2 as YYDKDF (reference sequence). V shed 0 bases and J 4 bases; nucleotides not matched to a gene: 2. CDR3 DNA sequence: TGTGCCACCAGCAGAGAACTAGCGGTGTACAATGAGCAGTTCTTC. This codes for CATSRELAVYNEQFF. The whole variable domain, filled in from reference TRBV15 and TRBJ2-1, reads DAMVIQNPRYQVTQFGKPVTLSCSQTLNHNVMYWYQQKSSQAPKLLFHYYDKDFNNEADTPDNFQSRRPNTSFCFLDIRSPGLGDTAMYLCATSRELAVYNEQFFGPGTRLTVL.

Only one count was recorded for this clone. The CDR3 here is CAWSVGAQQFYGYTF. CDR3 nucleotide sequence: TGTGCCTGGAGTGTTGGGGCCCAGCAGTTCTATGGCTACACCTTC. The chain recombines TRBV30 with TRBJ1-2; weak D call: TRBD1 (5 bases). Trimming took 0 bases from V and 4 from J, leaving 15 bases between them. The CDR3 consists of 15 residues. Germline V lookup: CDR1 GTSNPN, CDR2 SVGIG (reference sequence).

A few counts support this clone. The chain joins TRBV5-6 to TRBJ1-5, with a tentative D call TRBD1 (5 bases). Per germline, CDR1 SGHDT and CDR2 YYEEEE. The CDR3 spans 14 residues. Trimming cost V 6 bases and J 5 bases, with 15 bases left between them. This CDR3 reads CASNAGGVDQPQHF. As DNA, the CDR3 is TGTGCCAGCAACGCGGGGGGTGTAGATCAGCCCCAGCATTTT.

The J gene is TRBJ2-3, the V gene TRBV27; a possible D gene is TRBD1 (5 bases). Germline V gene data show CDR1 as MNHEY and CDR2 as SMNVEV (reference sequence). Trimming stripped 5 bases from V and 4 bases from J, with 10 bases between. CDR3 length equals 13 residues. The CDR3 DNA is TGTGCCAGCAGTACGCCCAGGGCAGATACGCAGTATTTT. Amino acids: CASSTPRADTQYF.

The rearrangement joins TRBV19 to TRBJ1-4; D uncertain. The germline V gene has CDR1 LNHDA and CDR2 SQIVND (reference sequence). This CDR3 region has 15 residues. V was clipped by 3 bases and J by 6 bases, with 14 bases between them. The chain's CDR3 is CASSISRSSDEKLFF. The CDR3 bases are TGTGCCAGTAGTATTTCTCGTTCATCGGATGAAAAACTGTTTTTT.

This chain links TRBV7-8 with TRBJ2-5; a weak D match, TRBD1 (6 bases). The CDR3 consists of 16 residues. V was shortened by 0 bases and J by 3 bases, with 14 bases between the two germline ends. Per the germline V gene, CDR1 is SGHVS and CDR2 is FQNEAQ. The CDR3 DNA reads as TGTGCCAGCAGCTTAGCGCCGTTAGGGGGAGAAGAGACCCAGTACTTC. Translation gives CASSLAPLGGEETQYF.

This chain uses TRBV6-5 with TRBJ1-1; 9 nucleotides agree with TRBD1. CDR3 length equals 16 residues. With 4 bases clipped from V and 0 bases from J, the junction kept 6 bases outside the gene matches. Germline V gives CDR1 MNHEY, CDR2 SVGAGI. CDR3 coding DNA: TGTGCCAGCAGTTTGGGACAGGGTAGAATGAACACTGAAGCTTTCTTT. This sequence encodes CASSLGQGRMNTEAFF.

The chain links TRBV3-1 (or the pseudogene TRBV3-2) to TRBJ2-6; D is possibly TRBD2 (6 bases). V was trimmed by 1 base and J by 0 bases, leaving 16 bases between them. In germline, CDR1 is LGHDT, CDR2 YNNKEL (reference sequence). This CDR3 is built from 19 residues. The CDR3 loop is CASSQVGGTPYSGANVLTF. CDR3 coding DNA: TGTGCCAGCAGCCAAGTTGGCGGGACGCCGTACTCTGGGGCCAACGTCCTGACTTTC.

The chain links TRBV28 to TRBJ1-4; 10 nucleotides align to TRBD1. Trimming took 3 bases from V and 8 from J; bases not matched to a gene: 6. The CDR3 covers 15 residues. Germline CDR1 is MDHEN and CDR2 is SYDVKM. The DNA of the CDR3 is TGTGCCAGCAGTTTGGGACAGGGGCTTGAAGAAAAACTGTTTTTT. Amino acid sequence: CASSLGQGLEEKLFF.

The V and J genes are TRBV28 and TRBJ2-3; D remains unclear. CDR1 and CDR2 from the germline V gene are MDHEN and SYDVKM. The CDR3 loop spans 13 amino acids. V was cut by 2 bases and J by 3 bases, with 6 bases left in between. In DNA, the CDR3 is TGTGCCAGCAGTTTACCTATAACAGATACGCAGTATTTT. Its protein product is CASSLPITDTQYF. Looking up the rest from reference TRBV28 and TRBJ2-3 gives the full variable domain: DVKVTQSSRYLVKRTGEKVFLECVQDMDHENMFWYRQDPGLGLRLIYFSYDVKMKEKGDIPEGYSVSREKKERFSLILESASTNQTSMYLCASSLPITDTQYFGPGTRLTVL.

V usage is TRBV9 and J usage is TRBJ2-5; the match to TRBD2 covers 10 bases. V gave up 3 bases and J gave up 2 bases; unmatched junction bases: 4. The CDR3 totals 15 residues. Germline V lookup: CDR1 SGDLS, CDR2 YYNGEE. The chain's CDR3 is CASSASGSEQETQYF. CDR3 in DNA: TGTGCCAGCAGCGCTAGCGGGAGTGAACAAGAGACCCAGTACTTC.

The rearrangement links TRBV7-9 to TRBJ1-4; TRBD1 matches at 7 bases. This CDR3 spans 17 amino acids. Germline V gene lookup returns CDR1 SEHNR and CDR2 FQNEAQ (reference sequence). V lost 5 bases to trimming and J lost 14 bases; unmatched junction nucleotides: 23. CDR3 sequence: CASSETRSTGIRMTLFF. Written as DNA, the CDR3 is TGTGCCAGCAGCGAAACGAGGTCGACAGGGATTAGAATGACGCTGTTTTTT.

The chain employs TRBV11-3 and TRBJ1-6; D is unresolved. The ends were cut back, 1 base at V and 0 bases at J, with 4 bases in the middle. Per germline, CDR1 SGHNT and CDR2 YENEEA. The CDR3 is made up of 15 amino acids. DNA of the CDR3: TGTGCCAGCAGCTTAGCCAGCTCCTATAATTCACCCCTCCACTTT. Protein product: CASSLASSYNSPLHF.

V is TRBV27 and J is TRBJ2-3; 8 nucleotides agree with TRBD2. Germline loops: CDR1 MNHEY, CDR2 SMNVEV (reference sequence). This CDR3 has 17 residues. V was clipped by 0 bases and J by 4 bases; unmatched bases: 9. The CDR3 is CASSLSPAGVDADTQYF. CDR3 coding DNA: TGTGCCAGCAGTTTATCACCAGCGGGAGTGGATGCAGATACGCAGTATTTT.

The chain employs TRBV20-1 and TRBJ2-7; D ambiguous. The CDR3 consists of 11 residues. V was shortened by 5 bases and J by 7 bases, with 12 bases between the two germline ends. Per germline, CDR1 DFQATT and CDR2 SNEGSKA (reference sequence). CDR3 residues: CSAAGPAEQYF. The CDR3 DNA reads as TGCAGTGCTGCAGGTCCGGCAGAGCAGTACTTC.